These 11 T cell receptor beta chains were sequenced from one sample in a study of CD8+CD57+ T cells in acquired aplastic anemia. Selection for sequencing was limited to patients who had shown CD8+CD57+ cell expansion by flow cytometry. The template used for profiling TCR beta VDJ and CDR3 was genomic DNA. TCRdb itself ran the reads through MiXCR, one entry per CDR3 protein. The table records 100,000 to 150,000 distinct CDR3 sequences, 30% to 45% of them present only once. Material for sequencing was sorted CD4+, CD8+, or CD8+CD57+ T cells (not recorded which) from PBMCs. Source of these receptors: a human donor with aplastic anemia.

This clonotype was picked up many times. The rearrangement joins TRBV20-1 to TRBJ1-2; weak D call: TRBD1 (6 bases). Trimming shortened V by 3 bases and J by 0 bases, and 11 bases separated the two germline ends. CDR3 length: 14 amino acids. CDR1 is DFQATT and CDR2 is SNEGSKA in the germline V gene (reference sequence). This CDR3 is CSASSGGPNYGYTF. CDR3 sequence (DNA): TGCAGTGCTAGTTCGGGGGGCCCTAACTATGGCTACACCTTC.

This clonotype was picked up many times. CDR3 sequence (DNA): TGTGCCAGCAGTTTAGAGGACGGAACTTGGGCTGAAGCTTTCTTT. Protein product: CASSLEDGTWAEAFF. The chain has TRBV6-6 and TRBJ1-1; D gene unclear. Between the trimmed V and J ends, which lost 4 bases and 6 bases, there was a span of 18 bases. CDR3 length equals 15 residues. Germline CDR1 and CDR2: MNHNY and SVGAGI (reference sequence).

This clonotype was seen at least ten times. J is TRBJ1-1 and V is TRBV11-3, with 7 bases matching TRBD1. The J segment lost 6 bases and the V segment lost 3 bases, leaving 4 bases of the junction unmatched. Germline V gene sequence: CDR1 SGHNT, CDR2 YENEEA. This CDR3 contains 13 residues. CDR3 nucleotide sequence: TGTGCCAGCAGCTTTAGGGACAGCGCTGAAGCTTTCTTT. Its protein is CASSFRDSAEAFF.

The sample holds one count of this clonotype. J is TRBJ2-2 and V is TRBV11-2; TRBD1 agrees at 9 bases. Trimming removed 5 bases from V and 6 bases from J; junction bases left unmatched: 7. The CDR3 is 15 amino acids. The V gene's germline CDR1 is SGHAT and CDR2 FQNNGV. The DNA for the CDR3 is TGTGCCAGCAGCCGAGGGGACAGGGTGTCCGGGGAGCTGTTTTTT. It codes for CASSRGDRVSGELFF.

The sample holds many counts of this clonotype. The chain has TRBV2 and TRBJ2-7; D possibly matches TRBD1 or TRBD2 (5 bases each). Germline lookup yields CDR1 SNHLY and CDR2 FYNNEI. The CDR3 is 14 residues long. V was cut by 7 bases and J by 2 bases, with 15 bases left in between. The CDR3 DNA reads TGTGCCAGCATAACCGGGACCTATCCCTACGAGCAGTACTTC. Translated, it gives CASITGTYPYEQYF.

The chain recombines TRBV5-1 with TRBJ2-7; D perhaps matches TRBD1 (5 bases). The CDR3 sequence is 15 residues long. Germline CDR1 reads SGHRS; CDR2 reads YFSETQ. The ends were cut back, 0 bases at V and 1 base at J, with 11 bases in the middle. The CDR3: CASSLDDSQSYEQYF. The CDR3 region has the DNA TGCGCCAGCAGCTTGGATGACAGCCAATCCTACGAGCAGTACTTC.

V usage is TRBV2 and J usage is TRBJ1-2; a weak D match, TRBD1 (6 bases). There are 11 residues in the CDR3. The germline gives CDR1 SNHLY, CDR2 FYNNEI. V was clipped by 6 bases and J by 8 bases, with 10 bases between them. CDR3 bases: TGTGCCAGCAGCTTTGGACAGGGCTACACCTTC. It is translated as CASSFGQGYTF.

This clonotype was seen ten or more times. J is TRBJ2-1 and V is TRBV20-1, with 8 nucleotides matching TRBD1. The CDR3 is 14 amino acids. The germline V gene has CDR1 DFQATT and CDR2 SNEGSKA (reference sequence). Germline trimming cut 5 bases from V and 6 bases from J; bases unmatched to any gene: 9. CDR3 sequence (DNA): TGCAGTGCTGCACAGGGGGGAAGCTCCAATGAGCAGTTCTTC. It encodes CSAAQGGSSNEQFF.

On this clonotype: A read error may explain this, as a much larger clone is one base away. This sequence joins TRBV5-4 and TRBJ1-1; D remains unclear. This CDR3 spans 12 amino acids. Per germline, CDR1 SGHNT and CDR2 YYREEE (reference sequence). V was shortened by 3 bases and J by 2 bases, with 5 bases between the two germline ends. This chain's CDR3 is CASSSRNTEAFF. CDR3 bases: TGTGCCAGCAGCTCACGAAACACTGAAGCTTTCTTT.

This clonotype occurred a few times. The chain couples TRBV5-1 to TRBJ1-1, with D possibly matching TRBD1 (6 bases). This CDR3 contains 15 residues. V dropped 4 bases and J dropped 4 bases, with 17 bases sitting between them. The germline V gene encodes CDR1 SGHRS and CDR2 YFSETQ. The CDR3, as DNA: TGCGCCAGCAGCCCCCAGGACAGAAGGGCCACTGAAGCTTTCTTT. Protein sequence: CASSPQDRRATEAFF.

This rearrangement joins TRBV25-1 to TRBJ1-1; D may be TRBD1 (5 bases). The germline V gene encodes CDR1 MGHDK and CDR2 SYGVNS. CDR3 length equals 13 residues. CDR3 loop: CARQNLGNTEAFF. CDR3 DNA sequence: TGTGCTAGACAGAATCTCGGGAACACTGAAGCTTTCTTT.